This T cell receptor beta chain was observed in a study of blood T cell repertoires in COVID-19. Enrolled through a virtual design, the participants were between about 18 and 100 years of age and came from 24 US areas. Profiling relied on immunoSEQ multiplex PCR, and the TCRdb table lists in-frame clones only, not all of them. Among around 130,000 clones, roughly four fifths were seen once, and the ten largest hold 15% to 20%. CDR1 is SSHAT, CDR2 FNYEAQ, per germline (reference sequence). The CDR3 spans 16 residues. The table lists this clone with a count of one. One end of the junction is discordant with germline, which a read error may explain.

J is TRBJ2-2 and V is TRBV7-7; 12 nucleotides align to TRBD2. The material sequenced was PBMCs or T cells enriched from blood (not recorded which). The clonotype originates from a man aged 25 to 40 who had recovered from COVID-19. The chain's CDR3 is CASSPSSGGALGELFF. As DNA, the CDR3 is TGTGCTAGCAGCCCCTCTAGCGGGGGGGCTTTGGGGGAGCTGTTTTTT.